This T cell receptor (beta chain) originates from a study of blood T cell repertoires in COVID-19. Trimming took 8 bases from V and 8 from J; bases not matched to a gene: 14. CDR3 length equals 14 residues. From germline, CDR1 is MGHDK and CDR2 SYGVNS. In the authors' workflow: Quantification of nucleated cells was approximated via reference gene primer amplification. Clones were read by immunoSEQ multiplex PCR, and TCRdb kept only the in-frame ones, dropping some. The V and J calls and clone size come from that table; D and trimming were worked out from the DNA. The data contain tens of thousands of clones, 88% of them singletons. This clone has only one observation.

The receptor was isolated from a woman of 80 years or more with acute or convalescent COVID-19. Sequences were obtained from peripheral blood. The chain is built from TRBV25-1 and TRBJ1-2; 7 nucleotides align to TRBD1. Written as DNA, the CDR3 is TGTGCCAGCCGAGATTCAACAGGGGTAAGAGGCTACACCTTC. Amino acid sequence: CASRDSTGVRGYTF.